These 3 T cell receptor beta chains were all obtained from the same sample, sequenced in a study of blood T cell repertoires in COVID-19. Sequencing used immunoSEQ multiplex PCR; TCRdb keeps in-frame clones, though not all of them. The sample carries roughly 200,000 clones, 85% recorded once. Sequencing input: PBMCs or T cells enriched from blood (not recorded which). All receptors come from a man aged 40-49 years who had recovered from COVID-19.

The rearrangement joins TRBV9 to TRBJ1-3, with unresolved D. V was pared by 6 bases and J by 0 bases, with 13 bases between. The CDR3 is made up of 15 amino acids. Per the germline V gene, CDR1 is SGDLS and CDR2 is YYNGEE. The chain's CDR3 is CASTTTPSSGNTIYF. For the CDR3, the DNA is TGTGCCAGCACCACAACCCCCTCCTCTGGAAACACCATATATTTT.

This clone was seen a handful of times. The rearrangement links TRBV5-1 to TRBJ1-1; TRBD1 is a possible D gene (6 bases). Germline CDR1 is SGHRS and CDR2 is YFSETQ. Trimming took 1 base from V and 8 from J, leaving 12 bases between them. The CDR3 loop spans 13 amino acids. The CDR3: CASSLMADREAFF. CDR3 bases: TGCGCCAGCAGCTTGATGGCCGACAGGGAAGCTTTCTTT. Combining the CDR3 with reference TRBV5-1 and TRBJ1-1 gives the whole variable domain KAGVTQTPRYLIKTRGQQVTLSCSPISGHRSVSWYQQTPGQGLQFLFEYFSETQRNKGNFPGRFSGRQFSNSRSEMNVSTLELGDSALYLCASSLMADREAFFGQGTRLTVV.

This clone occurred once. The chain recombines TRBV6-5 with TRBJ1-3, with TRBD1 matching 9 bases. V shed 8 bases and J 0 bases; nucleotides not matched to a gene: 5. This CDR3 has 15 residues. CDR1 is MNHEY and CDR2 is SVGAGI in the germline V gene. In nucleotides, the CDR3 is TGTGCCAGCCATCCGGGACAGGGCTCTGGAAACACCATATATTTT. Amino acid sequence: CASHPGQGSGNTIYF.